This TCR beta chain was sequenced for a study of tumor-infiltrating lymphocytes in localized non-small cell lung cancer. As for the study in general: Patients included smokers and never-smokers with various histologies, some sampled after neoadjuvant chemotherapy.

Germline loops: CDR1 LNHDA, CDR2 SQIVND (reference sequence). The CDR3 loop spans 14 amino acids. The germline V and J ends were trimmed by 1 base and 8 bases, with 12 bases remaining between them. Broader study findings: Available tissue quantity limited TCR sequencing to a patient subset.

By share, this clone ranks as medium-sized (0.01 to 0.1%). Its antigen is not identified. Clones were read by immunoSEQ multiplex PCR, and TCRdb kept only the in-frame ones, dropping some. The table records approximately 3,000 clones, more than 35% of them present only once. The J gene is TRBJ1-3, the V gene TRBV19, with unresolved D. Sequencing was performed on uninvolved lung tissue not adjacent to the tumor. This clonotype was obtained from a human donor with non-small cell lung cancer. The CDR3 spells CASSIGGAGYTIYF. The CDR3 nucleotides are TGTGCCAGTAGTATAGGAGGAGCCGGGTACACCATATATTTT.